What follows are 29 T cell receptor beta chains derived from one specimen sequenced in a study of breast tumors, draining lymph nodes, adjacent tissues. TCRdb reprocessed the multiplex PCR reads with MiXCR, giving one entry per CDR3 protein. The table lists roughly 32,000 distinct CDR3 sequences, 35% to 45% of them singletons. The material sequenced was breast tumor tissue. The origin of the receptors is a female donor with breast cancer. Some clones in this sample may be carry-over from other donors' samples.

In the case of this clonotype: One junction end does not reproduce the germline sequence, and a read error may be involved. The chain recombines TRBV6-2 or TRBV6-3 with TRBJ2-5; D is possibly TRBD2 (6 bases). Germline CDR1 is MNHEY and CDR2 is SVGEGT. This CDR3 region has 14 residues. The DNA for the CDR3 is TGTGCTAGCAGTCGTCCTAGCGAGAAAGAGACCCAGTGCTTC. Protein sequence: CASSRPSEKETQCF.

This clonotype was seen ten or more times. The V gene is TRBV4-2, the J gene TRBJ2-7; 10 nucleotides align to TRBD2. V was pared by 4 bases and J by 0 bases, with 3 bases of the junction left unmatched. The germline gives CDR1 LGHNA, CDR2 YNFKEQ. The CDR3 runs to 15 residues. Here the CDR3 DNA reads TGTGCCAGCAGCCCTAGCGGGGGAAGCTCCTACGAGCAGTACTTC. Protein product: CASSPSGGSSYEQYF.

Many counts were recorded for this clonotype. The chain recombines TRBV2 with TRBJ2-3; maybe TRBD2 (6 bases). Germline CDR1 SNHLY, CDR2 FYNNEI. Deletions cut 3 bases from V and 5 bases from J, with 9 bases between. This CDR3 comprises 13 residues. The CDR3 nucleotides are TGTGCCAGCAGTGAGGGCGGGATAGATACGCAGTATTTT. It encodes CASSEGGIDTQYF.

This clonotype was picked up a small number of times. The rearrangement links TRBV27 to TRBJ1-5; D remains unclear. The V end lost 4 bases, the J end lost 0 bases, and 4 bases lay between the germline ends. Germline V gene lookup returns CDR1 MNHEY and CDR2 SMNVEV (reference sequence). The CDR3 loop spans 13 amino acids. CDR3 nucleotides: TGTGCCAGCAGTTCAATTAGCAATCAGCCCCAGCATTTT. Its translation: CASSSISNQPQHF.

In its sample, this clonotype was seen a few times. Being one base from a much bigger clone, this may be a read error. This sequence joins TRBV12-3 or TRBV12-4 and TRBJ2-2; perhaps TRBD2 as D (5 bases). CDR3 size: 12 residues. CDR3 DNA sequence: TGTGCCAGCAGTTTCAGTGCCGGGGAGCTGTCTTTT. Encoded protein: CASSFSAGELSF.

About this clonotype itself: The conserved closing phenylalanine or tryptophan is absent in this CDR3, likely reflecting a read error. This chain joins TRBV28 and TRBJ1-2, with a weak D call TRBD1 (5 bases). With 8 bases removed from V and 5 bases from J, the gap between germline ends came to 21 bases. Germline CDR1 reads MDHEN; CDR2 reads SYDVKM. This CDR3 is 15 amino acids long. The CDR3 loop is CASEFPAGVGYGYTL. The CDR3 DNA reads TGTGCCAGCGAATTCCCCGCGGGGGTTGGGTATGGCTACACCCTC.

The chain has TRBV2 and TRBJ2-2, with TRBD1 as a possible D gene (5 bases). Trimming pared 9 bases from V and 4 bases from J, leaving 12 bases between. This CDR3 comprises 13 residues. The germline V gene has CDR1 SNHLY and CDR2 FYNNEI. The CDR3 DNA sequence: TGTGCCAGAATGGACATACCCACCGGGGAGCTGTTTTTT. Protein: CARMDIPTGELFF. Supplemented by reference TRBV2 and TRBJ2-2, the full variable domain reads EPEVTQTPSHQVTQMGQEVILRCVPISNHLYFYWYRQILGQKVEFLVSFYNNEISEKSEIFDDQFSVERPDGSNFTLKIRSTKLEDSAMYFCARMDIPTGELFFGEGSRLTVL.

The V call is TRBV11-2, the J call TRBJ1-2; no definite D call. Germline V gene lookup returns CDR1 SGHAT and CDR2 FQNNGV. CDR3 size: 13 residues. V shed 0 bases and J shed 8 bases, with 10 bases lying between them. The CDR3 bases are TGTGCCAGCAGCTTAGATCTAGGTGGAGGCTACACCTTC. Protein sequence: CASSLDLGGGYTF.

In its sample, this clonotype was seen many times. The chain joins TRBV6-5 to TRBJ2-2; 10 bases agree with TRBD1. This CDR3 is built from 14 residues. CDR1 is MNHEY, CDR2 SVGAGI, per germline. V lost 7 bases, J lost 4 bases, and 3 bases stayed unmatched. The CDR3 protein is CASTGQGSTGELFF. The CDR3 region has the DNA TGTGCCAGCACGGGACAGGGGTCCACCGGGGAGCTGTTTTTT.

Many counts were recorded for this clonotype. The chain joins TRBV11-3 to TRBJ2-1; tentative D call: TRBD1 (6 bases). The germline V gene has CDR1 SGHNT and CDR2 YENEEA. The CDR3 extends over 13 amino acids. The ends were cut back, 5 bases at V and 6 bases at J, with 11 bases in the middle. This CDR3 is CASSMGTLNEQFF. In DNA form, the CDR3 reads TGTGCCAGCAGCATGGGGACACTCAATGAGCAGTTCTTC.

V is TRBV29-1 and J is TRBJ2-1, with 7 positions matching TRBD2. The CDR3 extends over 14 amino acids. CDR1 and CDR2 (germline): SQVTM, ANQGSEA. With 6 bases clipped from V and 3 bases from J, the junction kept 8 bases outside the gene matches. CDR3 sequence: CSVGTASGYNEQFF. The CDR3 DNA reads TGCAGCGTGGGAACAGCTAGCGGCTACAATGAGCAGTTCTTC.

This clonotype was observed at least ten times. This rearrangement joins TRBV20-1 to TRBJ1-6; unclear D gene. With 1 base removed from V and 0 bases from J, the gap between germline ends came to 16 bases. This CDR3 spans 18 amino acids. Germline CDR1 reads DFQATT; CDR2 reads SNEGSKA (reference sequence). The CDR3 nucleotides read TGCAGTGCTAGAGCCCCCAGCCTCAGGAGCTCCTATAATTCACCCCTCCACTTT. Translated, it gives CSARAPSLRSSYNSPLHF.

This clonotype has a count of ten or more. CDR3 residues: CASVNVPNTGELFF. The CDR3 DNA follows: TGTGCCAGCGTCAACGTCCCGAACACCGGGGAGCTGTTTTTT. The chain carries TRBV6-6 and TRBJ2-2; no clear D. The CDR3 has 14 residues. Per the germline V gene, CDR1 is MNHNY and CDR2 is SVGAGI (reference sequence). Trimming left V 8 bases short and J 0 bases short, with 10 bases between.

There are many counts of this clonotype. The CDR3 loop reads CASSLLATYNEQFF. CDR3 bases: TGTGCCAGCAGCCTGTTGGCTACTTACAATGAGCAGTTCTTC. This chain links TRBV7-8 with TRBJ2-1, with D unresolved. The germline V gene encodes CDR1 SGHVS and CDR2 FQNEAQ. The CDR3 contains 14 residues. V was clipped by 5 bases and J by 4 bases, with 12 bases between them. The complete variable domain, with remaining parts taken from reference TRBV7-8 and TRBJ2-1, reads GAGVSQSPRYKVAKRGQDVALRCDPISGHVSLFWYQQALGQGPEFLTYFQNEAQLDKSGLPSDRFFAERPEGSVSTLKIQRTQQEDSAVYLCASSLLATYNEQFFGPGTRLTVL.

CDR3 sequence: CSVETIESTDTQYF. The CDR3 bases are TGCAGCGTTGAGACTATTGAAAGCACAGATACGCAGTATTTT. The rearrangement links TRBV29-1 to TRBJ2-3; possibly TRBD2 for D (5 bases). The CDR3 totals 14 residues. V shed 3 bases and J shed 0 bases, with 10 bases lying between them. Germline-derived CDR1 and CDR2 are SQVTM and ANQGSEA.

This clonotype came up many times. The chain carries TRBV12-5 and TRBJ2-3; 9 bases agree with TRBD2. CDR3 size: 18 residues. The junction had 10 bases not matched to a gene; V was cut back by 0 bases and J by 3 bases. In germline, CDR1 is LGHNT, CDR2 FRNRAP. In DNA form, the CDR3 reads TGTGCTAGTGGTTTGGTACGGGGTAGCGGGAGCCTGACAGATACGCAGTATTTT. Protein: CASGLVRGSGSLTDTQYF.

This clonotype was observed many times. This chain joins TRBV28 and TRBJ2-7; 9 bases fit TRBD1. J lost 2 bases, V lost 6 bases, and 11 bases had no gene match. Per the germline V gene, CDR1 is MDHEN and CDR2 is SYDVKM. There are 16 residues in the CDR3. CDR3 sequence reads: CASSPIGDRVPYEQYF. The DNA for the CDR3 is TGTGCCAGCAGCCCAATCGGGGACAGGGTACCCTACGAGCAGTACTTC.

This clonotype came up many times. The chain is built from TRBV2 and TRBJ1-5; D is unclear. This CDR3 has 15 residues. The germline V and J ends were trimmed by 2 bases and 1 base, with 9 bases remaining between them. The V gene's germline CDR1 is SNHLY and CDR2 FYNNEI. The CDR3 DNA is TGTGCCAGCAGTGAAACGGGTATGAGCAATCAGCCCCAGCATTTT. As protein: CASSETGMSNQPQHF.

This clonotype was detected many times. The chain combines TRBV11-3 with TRBJ2-7; TRBD2 aligns across 11 bases. After removal of 0 bases from V and 0 bases from J, the junction contained 7 bases not matched to a gene. The germline V gene encodes CDR1 SGHNT and CDR2 YENEEA. This CDR3 has 18 residues. This CDR3 reads CASSLDGTSGPLSYEQYF. CDR3 sequence (DNA): TGTGCCAGCAGCTTAGATGGGACTAGCGGACCCCTCTCCTACGAGCAGTACTTC.

This clonotype was recorded many times. The chain is built from TRBV7-2 and TRBJ1-2; 11 bases align to TRBD1. This CDR3 has 19 residues. In germline, CDR1 is SGHTA, CDR2 FQGNSA. J lost 4 bases, V lost 2 bases, and 15 bases had no gene match. The CDR3 spells CASSLKGGGTGGVSYGYTF. The CDR3 bases are TGTGCCAGCAGCTTAAAAGGAGGGGGGACAGGGGGAGTTAGCTATGGCTACACCTTC.

This clonotype has a count of ten or more. The rearrangement links TRBV2 to TRBJ1-6; weak D call: TRBD1 (5 bases). CDR3 size: 15 residues. CDR1 SNHLY and CDR2 FYNNEI come from the germline V gene. V lost 6 bases to trimming and J lost 10 bases, with 19 bases between them. The CDR3 reads CASSEIGRQSSPLHF. DNA of the CDR3: TGTGCCAGCAGCGAGATAGGGCGACAGAGCTCACCCCTCCACTTT. Full variable domain (remainder filled in from reference TRBV2 and TRBJ1-6): EPEVTQTPSHQVTQMGQEVILRCVPISNHLYFYWYRQILGQKVEFLVSFYNNEISEKSEIFDDQFSVERPDGSNFTLKIRSTKLEDSAMYFCASSEIGRQSSPLHFGNGTRLTVT.

In its sample, this clonotype was seen many times. The chain is built from TRBV12-3 or TRBV12-4 and TRBJ2-5, with a possible D match to TRBD2 (7 bases). Trimming left V 2 bases short and J 4 bases short, with 8 bases between. There are 13 residues in the CDR3. The CDR3 DNA is TGTGCCAGCAGTTTAAGGGGGGGAGAGACCCAGTACTTC. Protein: CASSLRGGETQYF.

This clonotype was found many times. V usage is TRBV12-3 or TRBV12-4 and J usage is TRBJ2-2, with TRBD2 matching over 13 bases. Trimming cost V 10 bases and J 8 bases; bases outside gene matches: 13. The CDR3 sequence is 16 residues long. In nucleotides, the CDR3 is TGTGCCACCGGGTACGATGGACTAGCGGGAGTTGGGGAGCTGTTTTTT. Protein sequence: CATGYDGLAGVGELFF.

The CDR3 here is CASGRDRGDYNEQFF. The CDR3 DNA sequence: TGTGCCAGCGGCCGGGACAGGGGGGACTACAATGAGCAGTTCTTC. The chain carries TRBV3-1 and TRBJ2-1, with 11 bases that match TRBD1. CDR1 is LGHDT and CDR2 is YNNKEL in the germline V gene (reference sequence). This CDR3 is 15 amino acids long. Losses at the gene ends were 8 bases for V and 3 bases for J; bases not matched to a gene: 6.

The V and J genes are TRBV6-4 and TRBJ2-3, with 11 bases identical to TRBD2. The J segment lost 2 bases and the V segment lost 0 bases, leaving 4 bases of the junction unmatched. This CDR3 has 17 residues. CDR1 MRHNA and CDR2 SNTAGT come from the germline V gene. This CDR3 reads CASSDSTSGMITDTQYF. The CDR3, as DNA: TGTGCCAGCAGTGACTCGACTAGCGGGATGATCACAGATACGCAGTATTTT.

The V gene is TRBV7-9, the J gene TRBJ1-2; tentative D call: TRBD1 (6 bases). Germline-derived CDR1 and CDR2 are SEHNR and FQNEAQ (reference sequence). CDR3 size: 13 residues. V was shortened by 5 bases and J by 8 bases, with 15 bases between the two germline ends. CDR3 protein: CASSQDRTGGYTF. The DNA of the CDR3 is TGTGCCAGCAGCCAGGACAGAACGGGAGGCTACACCTTC.

This chain connects TRBV5-6 to TRBJ2-2; the D gene is possibly TRBD2 (7 bases). Trimming took off 2 bases at V and 5 bases at J, with 16 bases between the two ends. The CDR3 is 16 residues long. Looked up from germline, CDR1 is SGHDT and CDR2 is YYEEEE. The CDR3 DNA reads TGTGCCAGCAGCTTATTAGAGGGAGGGGGAACCGGGGAGCTGTTTTTT. It specifies CASSLLEGGGTGELFF.

The chain recombines TRBV7-2 with TRBJ2-1, with TRBD2 as a possible D gene (5 bases). The V gene lost 1 base and the J gene lost 4 bases, with 11 bases spanning the gap. The CDR3 spans 15 residues. Germline CDR1 is SGHTA and CDR2 is FQGNSA. The CDR3 DNA follows: TGTGCCAGCAGCTTAGATAGCCTAGCTTACAATGAGCAGTTCTTC. This translates into CASSLDSLAYNEQFF.

The chain is built from TRBV12-3 or TRBV12-4 and TRBJ2-1; the D gene is possibly TRBD1 (5 bases). CDR3 size: 14 residues. Trimming pared 5 bases from V and 10 bases from J, leaving 18 bases between. The CDR3 DNA reads as TGTGCCAGCAGTACCCAGGGTCCCTACTACGAGCAGTTCTTC. This gives the protein CASSTQGPYYEQFF.